This T cell receptor (beta chain) appears in the sequencing data of a study of cytotoxic CD8 clonotypes in ibrutinib-treated CLL. Clones were sequenced by immunoSEQ multiplex PCR, and TCRdb holds only the in-frame ones, with some missing. The table records some 300,000 clones, 70% to 80% of them present only once. V trimming: 4 bases; J trimming: 0 bases; junction bases outside the gene matches: 5. In germline, CDR1 is LGHNA, CDR2 YNFKEQ. The CDR3 has 15 residues. This specimen consisted of PBMCs, obtained before ibrutinib treatment. The chain joins TRBV4-2 to TRBJ2-7, with 8 positions matching TRBD1. The sequence came from a human donor with chronic lymphocytic leukemia. The CDR3 DNA sequence: TGTGCCAGCAGCCCCCTTGGGACAGGCTCCTACGAGCAGTACTTC. Its protein product is CASSPLGTGSYEQYF.